This passage covers 27 T cell receptor beta chains from one sample sequenced in a study of cytomegalovirus exposure and HLA in healthy donors. Amplification used 60 Vbeta primers and 13 Jbeta primers. Libraries were prepared by immunoSEQ multiplex PCR; TCRdb keeps only in-frame clonotypes and omits some of them. Here the sample spans around 150,000 clones, 68% being singletons. The sequenced sample consisted of PBMCs. These receptors were obtained from a man younger than 45 in good health and CMV-seropositive.

The J gene is TRBJ2-7, the V gene TRBV7-9; 10 bases fit TRBD1. This CDR3 has 14 amino acids. V shed 4 bases and J 6 bases; nucleotides not matched to a gene: 6. Germline-derived CDR1 and CDR2 are SEHNR and FQNEAQ (reference sequence). In DNA, the CDR3 is TGTGCCAGCAGCTCCGGGACAGGGGTGGGCGAGCAGTACTTC. It encodes CASSSGTGVGEQYF. The full variable domain, in which reference TRBV7-9 and TRBJ2-7 provide the parts outside the CDR3, is DTGVSQNPRHKITKRGQNVTFRCDPISEHNRLYWYRQTLGQGPEFLTYFQNEAQLEKSRLLSDRFSAERPKGSFSTLEIQRTEQGDSAMYLCASSSGTGVGEQYFGPGTRLTVT.

This clone has more than one count but fewer than ten. This chain joins TRBV5-1 and TRBJ2-1; TRBD2 agrees at 9 bases. The trim removed 1 base at V and 5 bases at J, leaving 4 bases unmatched. This CDR3 is built from 15 residues. The germline CDR1 and CDR2 sequences are SGHRS and YFSETQ. The CDR3 DNA is TGCGCCAGCAGCTTGCCGGCGGGAGGGGACAATGAGCAGTTCTTC. Translation gives CASSLPAGGDNEQFF.

The chain couples TRBV30 to TRBJ1-1, with D perhaps TRBD1 (6 bases). Looked up from germline, CDR1 is GTSNPN and CDR2 is SVGIG (reference sequence). V lost 0 bases to trimming and J lost 6 bases, with 11 bases between them. The CDR3 covers 13 residues. The CDR3 nucleotides are TGTGCCTGGAGTGTACAGGGTGTCCCTGAAGCTTTCTTT. Amino acids: CAWSVQGVPEAFF.

This chain joins TRBV28 and TRBJ2-3; 8 nucleotides agree with TRBD2. CDR1 MDHEN and CDR2 SYDVKM come from the germline V gene. The length of the CDR3 is 13 residues. V was clipped by 9 bases and J by 2 bases; unmatched bases: 4. CDR3 sequence (DNA): TGTGCCAGTACTAGCGGAGACACAGATACGCAGTATTTT. It specifies CASTSGDTDTQYF.

CDR3 protein: CASSLASGSHNEQFF. For the CDR3, the DNA is TGTGCCAGCAGCTTAGCTAGCGGGAGCCACAATGAGCAGTTCTTC. The chain has TRBV13 and TRBJ2-1, with TRBD2 matching 10 bases. J gave up 5 bases and V 1 base, and 2 bases lay outside the gene matches. Germline CDR1 is PRHDT and CDR2 is FYEKMQ (reference sequence). The CDR3 is made up of 15 amino acids.

CDR3 in amino acids: CASSVEKRTSTDTQYF. Written as DNA, the CDR3 is TGTGCCAGCAGCGTAGAAAAGCGGACTAGCACAGATACGCAGTATTTT. The chain recombines TRBV9 with TRBJ2-3; D is perhaps TRBD2 (5 bases). In germline, CDR1 is SGDLS, CDR2 YYNGEE. This CDR3 has 16 residues. Trimming removed 0 bases at V and 0 bases at J, with 11 bases between. The full variable domain, with the rest looked up from reference TRBV9 and TRBJ2-3, is DSGVTQTPKHLITATGQRVTLRCSPRSGDLSVYWYQQSLDQGLQFLIQYYNGEERAKGNILERFSAQQFPDLHSELNLSSLELGDSALYFCASSVEKRTSTDTQYFGPGTRLTVL.

The chain carries TRBV11-2 and TRBJ2-3, with a possible D match to TRBD2 (5 bases). V was shortened by 3 bases and J by 2 bases, with 15 bases between the two germline ends. The CDR3 loop spans 16 amino acids. Per germline, CDR1 SGHAT and CDR2 FQNNGV. CDR3 sequence: CASSLTEGSFTDTQYF. CDR3 nucleotides: TGTGCCAGCAGCTTGACCGAGGGATCTTTCACAGATACGCAGTATTTT.

This chain uses TRBV6-5 with TRBJ1-2; D is perhaps TRBD1 (6 bases). The length of the CDR3 is 13 residues. The germline V gene has CDR1 MNHEY and CDR2 SVGAGI. V was clipped by 6 bases and J by 4 bases, with 12 bases between them. Here the CDR3 reads CASRPGGPYGYTF. For the CDR3, the DNA is TGTGCCAGCAGACCGGGGGGCCCCTATGGCTACACCTTC.

The sample holds a few counts of this clone. The CDR3: CASSLVGAVSGNTIYF. The CDR3 DNA reads as TGCGCCAGCAGCTTGGTGGGGGCCGTCTCTGGAAACACCATATATTTT. The chain has TRBV5-1 and TRBJ1-3; a weak D match, TRBD1 (6 bases). The V end was cut by 0 bases, the J end by 0 bases, with 10 bases between. This CDR3 has 16 residues. The germline V gene encodes CDR1 SGHRS and CDR2 YFSETQ.

This clone was observed once. The CDR3 sequence is CASSLSPGFSYNEQFF. CDR3 sequence (DNA): TGTGCCAGCAGTTTATCGCCGGGTTTCTCCTACAATGAGCAGTTCTTC. The chain links TRBV27 to TRBJ2-1; the D is unclear. Germline V gene sequence: CDR1 MNHEY, CDR2 SMNVEV (reference sequence). The CDR3 runs to 16 residues. V lost 0 bases, J lost 0 bases, and 9 bases lay in between.

This chain uses TRBV19 with TRBJ2-1; no clear D gene. The CDR3 extends over 12 amino acids. CDR1 and CDR2 (germline): LNHDA, SQIVND (reference sequence). Between the trimmed V and J ends, which lost 5 bases and 9 bases, there was a span of 11 bases. The CDR3: CASSADSGEQFF. The CDR3 DNA reads as TGTGCCAGTAGTGCCGACTCGGGTGAGCAGTTCTTC.

The chain has TRBV15 and TRBJ2-4; D perhaps matches TRBD1 (6 bases). CDR3 length: 17 amino acids. Germline CDR1 and CDR2: LNHNV and YYDKDF (reference sequence). The V end was cut by 1 base, the J end by 1 base, with 14 bases between. CDR3 sequence reads: CATSRVAGESAKNIQYF. CDR3 nucleotides: TGTGCCACCAGCAGAGTAGCAGGGGAATCGGCCAAAAACATTCAGTACTTC. The complete variable domain, with remaining parts taken from reference TRBV15 and TRBJ2-4, reads DAMVIQNPRYQVTQFGKPVTLSCSQTLNHNVMYWYQQKSSQAPKLLFHYYDKDFNNEADTPDNFQSRRPNTSFCFLDIRSPGLGDTAMYLCATSRVAGESAKNIQYFGAGTRLSVL.

By sample fraction, this clone is medium-sized. J is TRBJ2-1 and V is TRBV2; TRBD2 might be the D (6 bases). The CDR3 length is 16 residues. Trimming cost V 2 bases and J 7 bases, with 18 bases left between them. Germline lookup yields CDR1 SNHLY and CDR2 FYNNEI. The CDR3 here is CASSERSSRDWNEQFF. CDR3 nucleotide sequence: TGTGCCAGCAGTGAAAGGTCTAGTCGGGACTGGAATGAGCAGTTCTTC.

This clone appeared a single time. The CDR3 bases are TGTGCCAGCAGCGTTAGAGTAGCTTCCTACTACGAGCAGTACTTC. This sequence encodes CASSVRVASYYEQYF. V usage is TRBV11-2 and J usage is TRBJ2-7, with unresolved D. Trimming left V 5 bases short and J 3 bases short, with 17 bases between. The CDR3 runs 15 residues. In germline, CDR1 is SGHAT, CDR2 FQNNGV. The full variable domain, its missing parts supplied by reference TRBV11-2 and TRBJ2-7, is EAGVAQSPRYKIIEKRQSVAFWCNPISGHATLYWYQQILGQGPKLLIQFQNNGVVDDSQLPKDRFSAERLKGVDSTLKIQPAKLEDSAVYLCASSVRVASYYEQYFGPGTRLTVT.

The chain uses TRBV28 and TRBJ1-1, with D perhaps matching TRBD1 (6 bases). Deletions cut 6 bases from V and 6 bases from J, with 14 bases between. From germline, CDR1 is MDHEN and CDR2 SYDVKM. This CDR3 has 13 amino acids. CDR3 coding DNA: TGTGCCAGCAGCCCAGGGGTTATCGCTGAAGCTTTCTTT. Translation: CASSPGVIAEAFF.

This clone was seen only a few times. The rearrangement uses TRBV25-1 and TRBJ1-1, with unresolved D. This CDR3 spans 13 amino acids. CDR1 MGHDK and CDR2 SYGVNS come from the germline V gene. Trimming left V 4 bases short and J 11 bases short, with 17 bases between. Here the CDR3 DNA reads TGTGCCAGCAGTGGCGGGTGGATGGTGGCCGCTTTCTTT. Amino acid sequence: CASSGGWMVAAFF.

This clone was found a few times. This sequence joins TRBV7-9 and TRBJ2-2, with D maybe TRBD2 (5 bases). The V gene's germline CDR1 is SEHNR and CDR2 FQNEAQ (reference sequence). The CDR3 runs 13 residues. V was trimmed by 6 bases and J by 5 bases, leaving 10 bases between them. DNA of the CDR3: TGTGCCAGCAGTTCTACTAGAACCGGGGAGCTGTTTTTT. It translates to CASSSTRTGELFF. Drawing the rest from reference TRBV7-9 and TRBJ2-2, the complete variable domain is DTGVSQNPRHKITKRGQNVTFRCDPISEHNRLYWYRQTLGQGPEFLTYFQNEAQLEKSRLLSDRFSAERPKGSFSTLEIQRTEQGDSAMYLCASSSTRTGELFFGEGSRLTVL.

On this clone itself: Other DNA sequences in the sample encode the same CDR3. The chain links TRBV7-9 to TRBJ1-1; the D gene is possibly TRBD1 (6 bases). This CDR3 has 14 residues. V lost 5 bases and J 2 bases, leaving 12 bases between the germline ends. Germline values: CDR1 SEHNR, CDR2 FQNEAQ (reference sequence). The DNA of the CDR3 is TGTGCCAGCAGCCTCGTCAGGGGAAACACTGAAGCTTTCTTT. Its protein is CASSLVRGNTEAFF.

The rearrangement joins TRBV30 to TRBJ1-1; the D is unclear. With 4 bases removed from V and 5 bases from J, the gap between germline ends came to 20 bases. In germline, CDR1 is GTSNPN, CDR2 SVGIG (reference sequence). This CDR3 comprises 15 residues. CDR3 DNA sequence: TGTGCCTGGACTCTCGTAGGCGGGTACGGGACTGAAGCTTTCTTT. It is translated as CAWTLVGGYGTEAFF.

V gene TRBV18 combines with J gene TRBJ1-1; 9 bases line up with TRBD1. The CDR3 contains 13 residues. J was trimmed by 3 bases and V by 4 bases; bases with no gene match: 0. Germline V lookup: CDR1 KGHSH, CDR2 LQKENI. For the CDR3, the DNA is TGTGCCAGCTCACGGACAGGGGACACTGAAGCTTTCTTT. Translating gives CASSRTGDTEAFF. Looking up the rest from reference TRBV18 and TRBJ1-1 gives the full variable domain: NAGVMQNPRHLVRRRGQEARLRCSPMKGHSHVYWYRQLPEEGLKFMVYLQKENIIDESGMPKERFSAEFPKEGPSILRIQQVVRGDSAAYFCASSRTGDTEAFFGQGTRLTVV.

This clone has a handful of counts. This chain links TRBV28 with TRBJ2-7; D might be TRBD1 (5 bases). CDR1 is MDHEN and CDR2 is SYDVKM in the germline V gene. The CDR3 loop spans 13 amino acids. V was pared by 5 bases and J by 4 bases, with 12 bases between. The CDR3 loop reads CASSLGHTYEQYF. The CDR3 DNA is TGTGCCAGCAGTCTCGGACACACTTACGAGCAGTACTTC.

The chain links TRBV19 to TRBJ1-5, with unresolved D. Per germline, CDR1 LNHDA and CDR2 SQIVND (reference sequence). CDR3 length equals 15 residues. With 1 base removed from V and 0 bases from J, the gap between germline ends came to 7 bases. The CDR3 protein is CASSIAGFSNQPQHF. The CDR3 DNA follows: TGTGCCAGTAGTATAGCGGGGTTTAGCAATCAGCCCCAGCATTTT. The full variable domain, rest sourced from reference TRBV19 and TRBJ1-5, is DGGITQSPKYLFRKEGQNVTLSCEQNLNHDAMYWYRQDPGQGLRLIYYSQIVNDFQKGDIAEGYSVSREKKESFPLTVTSAQKNPTAFYLCASSIAGFSNQPQHFGDGTRLSIL.

This clone was counted only a few times. This chain links TRBV5-1 with TRBJ2-1; tentatively, D is TRBD1 (6 bases). The V gene's germline CDR1 is SGHRS and CDR2 YFSETQ. Trimming removed 0 bases at V and 4 bases at J, with 11 bases between. The CDR3 covers 15 residues. This chain's CDR3 is CASSLDRAIYNEQFF. Here the CDR3 DNA reads TGCGCCAGCAGCTTGGACAGGGCGATATACAATGAGCAGTTCTTC.

This rearrangement joins TRBV6-5 to TRBJ1-4, with 8 nucleotides matching TRBD1. The junction had 5 bases not matched to a gene; V was cut back by 2 bases and J by 6 bases. Germline V gene lookup returns CDR1 MNHEY and CDR2 SVGAGI. This CDR3 contains 15 residues. CDR3 residues: CASSYRTGYDEKLFF. The CDR3 coding sequence is TGTGCCAGCAGTTACCGGACAGGGTACGATGAAAAACTGTTTTTT.

CDR3 bases: TGTGCCAGCAGCCGGACTAGCGGGAACTACAATGAGCAGTTCTTC. It codes for CASSRTSGNYNEQFF. The rearrangement links TRBV7-6 to TRBJ2-1; TRBD2 aligns across 12 bases. The CDR3 totals 15 residues. CDR1 SGHVS and CDR2 FNYEAQ come from the germline V gene. V lost 5 bases and J lost 3; bases outside the gene matches: 2. Supplemented by reference TRBV7-6 and TRBJ2-1, the full variable domain reads GAGVSQSPRYKVTKRGQDVALRCDPISGHVSLYWYRQALGQGPEFLTYFNYEAQQDKSGLPNDRFSAERPEGSISTLTIQRTEQRDSAMYRCASSRTSGNYNEQFFGPGTRLTVL.

The chain uses TRBV4-1 and TRBJ2-1; 8 nucleotides agree with TRBD1. The V gene's germline CDR1 is MGHRA and CDR2 YSYEKL. After removal of 1 base from V and 3 bases from J, the junction contained 14 bases not matched to a gene. The CDR3 is made up of 19 amino acids. The CDR3 region is CASSQGRLSRGPDYNEQFF. CDR3 DNA sequence: TGCGCCAGCAGCCAAGGGCGCTTATCCAGGGGGCCTGACTACAATGAGCAGTTCTTC.

This clone was picked up a small number of times. V usage is TRBV6-1 and J usage is TRBJ2-7; tentatively, D is TRBD1 (6 bases). The CDR3 length is 15 residues. The V and J ends lost 8 bases and 4 bases respectively, with 21 bases between them. The germline gives CDR1 MNHNS, CDR2 SASEGT. The CDR3 DNA follows: TGTGCCAGCTCATTTACAGGGTTTTCGTGGTACGAGCAGTACTTC. Amino acid sequence: CASSFTGFSWYEQYF.